These 32 T cell receptor beta chains originate from one sample sequenced in a study of identical twins. From the 5' RACE reads, TCRdb called clonotypes with MiXCR, one entry per CDR3 protein. The sample lists 350,000 to 500,000 distinct CDR3 sequences, around 18% seen once, with around 12% in the top ten. Sequences were obtained from naive T cells sorted from blood. The source of these receptors is a man aged 50 to 59 in good health.

This clonotype was counted many times. This chain connects TRBV5-1 to TRBJ1-1, with D maybe TRBD1 (5 bases). V lost 3 bases to trimming and J lost 1 base, with 7 bases between them. CDR1 is SGHRS and CDR2 is YFSETQ in the germline V gene. The length of the CDR3 is 13 residues. The CDR3 coding sequence is TGCGCCAGCAGCTGGGACGAGAACACTGAAGCTTTCTTT. It yields the protein CASSWDENTEAFF.

The chain employs TRBV18 and TRBJ2-5; D is uncertain. The V end was cut by 4 bases, the J end by 4 bases, with 16 bases between. The germline CDR1 and CDR2 sequences are KGHSH and LQKENI. The CDR3 is 15 amino acids. CDR3 sequence: CASSLAASGGETQYF. CDR3 DNA sequence: TGTGCCAGCTCACTCGCCGCGTCGGGTGGAGAGACCCAGTACTTC.

This chain uses TRBV7-6 with TRBJ2-5; D is unresolved. V lost 5 bases and J lost 3, with 13 bases in between. The CDR3 is 14 residues long. Germline V gives CDR1 SGHVS, CDR2 FNYEAQ. The CDR3 loop reads CASSQSTAEETQYF. As DNA, the CDR3 is TGTGCCAGCAGCCAAAGTACGGCCGAAGAGACCCAGTACTTC.

The rearrangement joins TRBV5-1 to TRBJ2-1; 12 bases fit TRBD1. The V gene end was trimmed by 3 bases and the J gene end by 7 bases; junction bases not matched to a gene: 5. Per germline, CDR1 SGHRS and CDR2 YFSETQ. The CDR3 sequence is 15 residues long. The CDR3 nucleotides are TGCGCCAGCAGCTGGGGACAGGGGGCAAAGAATGAGCAGTTCTTC. Protein: CASSWGQGAKNEQFF.

This sequence joins TRBV12-3 or TRBV12-4 and TRBJ2-5; tentative D call: TRBD2 (5 bases). The CDR3 extends over 10 amino acids. The V end was cut by 7 bases, the J end by 9 bases, with 9 bases between. DNA for the CDR3: TGTGCCAGCAAAGGAGCGGCCCAGTACTTC. As protein: CASKGAAQYF.

Remarks on this clonotype: Given a much more abundant clone one base away, this may be a read error. The chain links TRBV9 to TRBJ2-3; D not certain. The length of the CDR3 is 17 residues. Germline assignment: CDR1 SGDLS and CDR2 YYNGEE. As DNA, the CDR3 is TGTGCCAGCAGCCCTCCCGTAGGGCGGCTATCACAGATTACGCAGAATTTT. This translates into CASSPPVGRLSQITQNF.

The chain's CDR3 is CASSQDYGTRVTGELFF. CDR3 sequence (DNA): TGTGCCAGCAGCCAAGACTACGGGACACGGGTCACCGGGGAGCTGTTTTTT. V and J are TRBV4-2 and TRBJ2-2; D may be TRBD1 (6 bases). There are 17 residues in the CDR3. V was clipped by 0 bases and J by 4 bases, with 15 bases between them. CDR1 is LGHNA, CDR2 YNFKEQ, per germline.

This clonotype has just a few counts. In DNA form, the CDR3 reads TGCAGTGGGAGATCGGGGGTGGGCACCGGGGAGCTGTTTTTT. Its protein product is CSGRSGVGTGELFF. The chain has TRBV20-1 and TRBJ2-2, with a tentative D call TRBD2 (6 bases). CDR1 and CDR2 (germline): DFQATT, SNEGSKA (reference sequence). The CDR3 is 14 residues long. V was trimmed by 7 bases and J by 4 bases, leaving 16 bases between them.

This clonotype was observed a handful of times. The V and J genes are TRBV10-3 and TRBJ2-3; 8 nucleotides line up with TRBD2. CDR1 ENHRY and CDR2 SYGVKD come from the germline V gene. The V segment lost 5 bases and the J segment 3 bases; nucleotides outside the gene matches: 7. The CDR3 sequence is 15 residues long. In DNA form, the CDR3 reads TGTGCCATCAGTCCAGTGGAGCGGGGGACAGATACGCAGTATTTT. Its protein is CAISPVERGTDTQYF.

This clonotype has only a few counts. This sequence joins TRBV5-5 and TRBJ2-1; 14 positions match TRBD2. CDR3 length: 16 amino acids. Per the germline V gene, CDR1 is SGHKS and CDR2 is YYEKEE (reference sequence). The V segment lost 2 bases and the J segment 7 bases; nucleotides outside the gene matches: 5. The CDR3 DNA reads as TGTGCCAGCAGCTTCGCTGGACTAGCGGGAGGAAATGAGCAGTTCTTC. It specifies CASSFAGLAGGNEQFF.

This clonotype was found many times. The chain has TRBV27 and TRBJ1-3, with unresolved D. The V and J ends lost 5 bases and 4 bases respectively, with 6 bases between them. The CDR3 loop spans 12 amino acids. Per the germline V gene, CDR1 is MNHEY and CDR2 is SMNVEV (reference sequence). The CDR3 DNA sequence: TGTGCCAGCAGTCCCGGGGGAAACACCATATATTTT. Translation gives CASSPGGNTIYF.

This CDR3 reads CSASTRGLGTYEQYF. The CDR3, as DNA: TGCAGTGCTAGCACCCGCGGACTAGGGACCTACGAGCAGTACTTC. The chain uses TRBV20-1 and TRBJ2-7, with 7 bases identical to TRBD2. Germline CDR1 and CDR2: DFQATT and SNEGSKA (reference sequence). The CDR3 is 15 residues long. Trimming cost V 3 bases and J 2 bases; bases outside gene matches: 10.

In its sample, this clonotype was seen a few times. V gene TRBV6-2 or TRBV6-3 combines with J gene TRBJ2-5; 9 bases are a match to TRBD1. Germline CDR1 and CDR2: MNHEY and SVGEGT. The CDR3 consists of 14 residues. V shed 6 bases and J 2 bases; nucleotides not matched to a gene: 4. The CDR3 bases are TGTGCCAGCAGCGGACAGGGGCGACAAGAGACCCAGTACTTC. The encoded protein is CASSGQGRQETQYF.

This clonotype was seen a handful of times. The chain joins TRBV6-2 or TRBV6-3 to TRBJ1-5; the D gene is possibly TRBD1 (6 bases). V shed 4 bases and J shed 5 bases, with 15 bases lying between them. Germline loops: CDR1 MNHEY, CDR2 SVGEGT. The CDR3 length is 15 residues. This CDR3 reads CASSSQGPRDQPQHF. In DNA form, the CDR3 reads TGTGCCAGCAGTTCCCAGGGGCCGCGAGATCAGCCCCAGCATTTT.

This clonotype showed up just a few times. The chain couples TRBV4-1 to TRBJ1-6, with D unresolved. CDR3 size: 14 residues. Germline V gene lookup returns CDR1 MGHRA and CDR2 YSYEKL. Deletions cut 4 bases from V and 8 bases from J, with 12 bases between. The CDR3: CASSRREEDSPLHF. The CDR3 DNA reads as TGCGCCAGCAGCCGGAGGGAAGAGGATTCACCCCTCCACTTT.

In its sample, this clonotype was seen many times. The chain combines TRBV27 with TRBJ1-6; 7 nucleotides match TRBD1. Germline CDR1 reads MNHEY; CDR2 reads SMNVEV (reference sequence). The CDR3 spans 14 residues. V gave up 11 bases and J gave up 6 bases; unmatched junction bases: 10. The CDR3 protein is CASEAGQLNSPLHF. CDR3 sequence (DNA): TGTGCCTCGGAGGCGGGACAGCTTAATTCACCCCTCCACTTT.

This clonotype showed up just a few times. The chain is built from TRBV6-1 and TRBJ2-5, with 12 positions matching TRBD2. The germline V gene has CDR1 MNHNS and CDR2 SASEGT. The CDR3 sequence is 15 residues long. V was pared by 6 bases and J by 5 bases, with 7 bases of the junction left unmatched. The CDR3 DNA reads TGTGCCAGCAGCCCTAGACTAGCGGGGGATGAGACCCAGTACTTC. This gives the protein CASSPRLAGDETQYF.

The chain is built from TRBV5-1 and TRBJ2-7, with D unclear. The germline V and J ends were trimmed by 1 base and 1 base, with 6 bases remaining between them. This CDR3 region has 13 residues. CDR1 is SGHRS and CDR2 is YFSETQ in the germline V gene. CDR3 amino acids: CASSLWASYEQYF. CDR3 coding DNA: TGCGCCAGCAGCTTGTGGGCGTCCTACGAGCAGTACTTC.

The chain links TRBV5-5 to TRBJ1-2, with a tentative D call TRBD1 (6 bases). The CDR3 consists of 16 residues. Per germline, CDR1 SGHKS and CDR2 YYEKEE (reference sequence). Trimming took 0 bases from V and 3 from J, leaving 15 bases between them. The CDR3 loop reads CASSLGGQPGHYGYTF. For the CDR3, the DNA is TGTGCCAGCAGCTTGGGGGGACAACCTGGTCACTATGGCTACACCTTC.

This clonotype was observed a handful of times. The chain carries TRBV24-1 and TRBJ2-1; TRBD1 is a possible D gene (6 bases). The CDR3 extends over 14 amino acids. Germline V gives CDR1 KGHDR, CDR2 SFDVKD. The germline V and J ends were trimmed by 4 bases and 8 bases, with 14 bases remaining between them. In nucleotides, the CDR3 is TGTGCCACCAGTGAGTCTACAGGGAGAGATGAGCAGTTCTTC. It is translated as CATSESTGRDEQFF.

V is TRBV5-5 and J is TRBJ2-3; D possibly matches TRBD1 or TRBD2 (5 bases each). This CDR3 is 15 amino acids long. Trimming cost V 2 bases and J 0 bases, with 10 bases left between them. Germline CDR1 is SGHKS and CDR2 is YYEKEE (reference sequence). The CDR3 nucleotides read TGTGCCAGCAGCTTTGGGACCACTAGCACAGATACGCAGTATTTT. It is translated as CASSFGTTSTDTQYF.

The chain combines TRBV5-1 with TRBJ2-7; TRBD1 might be the D (6 bases). Germline V gene sequence: CDR1 SGHRS, CDR2 YFSETQ. Trimming stripped 4 bases from V and 6 bases from J, with 11 bases between. The CDR3 loop spans 12 amino acids. CDR3 loop: CASSPQGAEQYF. The CDR3 DNA reads TGCGCCAGCAGCCCACAGGGCGCCGAGCAGTACTTC. Full variable domain (missing parts from reference TRBV5-1 and TRBJ2-7): KAGVTQTPRYLIKTRGQQVTLSCSPISGHRSVSWYQQTPGQGLQFLFEYFSETQRNKGNFPGRFSGRQFSNSRSEMNVSTLELGDSALYLCASSPQGAEQYFGPGTRLTVT.

This clonotype was seen a few times. This chain joins TRBV28 and TRBJ1-2, with D unclear. CDR3 length equals 12 residues. Germline lookup yields CDR1 MDHEN and CDR2 SYDVKM. Trimming stripped 1 base from V and 5 bases from J, with 5 bases between. The CDR3 nucleotides read TGTGCCAGCAGTTTATTCAATTATGGCTACACCTTC. This encodes CASSLFNYGYTF.

This rearrangement joins TRBV11-2 to TRBJ2-7; tentative D call: TRBD2 (5 bases). V was trimmed by 2 bases and J by 3 bases, leaving 14 bases between them. The CDR3 spans 15 residues. Per germline, CDR1 SGHAT and CDR2 FQNNGV. CDR3 coding DNA: TGTGCCAGCAGCTTAAGCGCGGGTTCTTACTACGAGCAGTACTTC. It codes for CASSLSAGSYYEQYF. Full variable domain (missing parts from reference TRBV11-2 and TRBJ2-7): EAGVAQSPRYKIIEKRQSVAFWCNPISGHATLYWYQQILGQGPKLLIQFQNNGVVDDSQLPKDRFSAERLKGVDSTLKIQPAKLEDSAVYLCASSLSAGSYYEQYFGPGTRLTVT.

The chain uses TRBV29-1 and TRBJ1-1; D may be TRBD1 (5 bases). CDR3 length: 16 amino acids. Trimming left V 3 bases short and J 1 base short, with 18 bases between. Germline V gene sequence: CDR1 SQVTM, CDR2 ANQGSEA. The CDR3, as DNA: TGCAGCGTTGATTCCCTTCGCCAGGGATGGAACACTGAAGCTTTCTTT. Its protein product is CSVDSLRQGWNTEAFF.

This clonotype was seen many times. The chain links TRBV5-1 to TRBJ2-7; perhaps TRBD1 as D (6 bases). This CDR3 region has 14 residues. Looked up from germline, CDR1 is SGHRS and CDR2 is YFSETQ. Trimming cost V 3 bases and J 1 base, with 11 bases left between them. The CDR3 bases are TGCGCCAGCAGCTCCGGAACAGGGTCCTACGAGCAGTACTTC. It specifies CASSSGTGSYEQYF.

Many counts were recorded for this clonotype. The chain joins TRBV29-1 to TRBJ2-2, with D uncertain. The V gene lost 6 bases and the J gene lost 0 bases, with 14 bases spanning the gap. The germline gives CDR1 SQVTM, CDR2 ANQGSEA. The CDR3 extends over 15 amino acids. The CDR3 loop is CSVLEWRSNTGELFF. Written as DNA, the CDR3 is TGCAGCGTCCTAGAATGGCGGTCGAACACCGGGGAGCTGTTTTTT.

This clonotype was seen at least ten times. The chain carries TRBV5-1 and TRBJ2-7; 14 positions agree with TRBD2. Trimming removed 2 bases from V and 6 bases from J; junction bases left unmatched: 7. There are 16 residues in the CDR3. CDR1 and CDR2 from the germline V gene are SGHRS and YFSETQ. This CDR3 is CASSFLGLAGVGEQYF. Written as DNA, the CDR3 is TGCGCCAGCAGCTTCCTGGGACTAGCGGGAGTCGGCGAGCAGTACTTC.

This clonotype has a handful of counts. The V gene is TRBV20-1, the J gene TRBJ2-7; the D call may be TRBD1 or TRBD2 (5 bases each). V lost 3 bases and J 3 bases, leaving 18 bases between the germline ends. Germline values: CDR1 DFQATT, CDR2 SNEGSKA (reference sequence). The CDR3 sequence is 15 residues long. The CDR3 bases are TGCAGTGCTAGCGTCTCGGGGCGGAGGTTCTACGAGCAGTACTTC. Residues: CSASVSGRRFYEQYF.

This clonotype has a count of ten or more. CDR3 sequence (DNA): TGTGCCAGCAGCGTAGAGGGACAGGGGAACACTGAAGCTTTCTTT. Translated: CASSVEGQGNTEAFF. The chain links TRBV9 to TRBJ1-1, with TRBD1 matching 9 bases. The CDR3 length is 15 residues. The germline CDR1 and CDR2 sequences are SGDLS and YYNGEE. The V segment lost 0 bases and the J segment 1 base; nucleotides outside the gene matches: 1.

This clonotype has ten or more counts. The V and J genes are TRBV5-1 and TRBJ2-7; D might be TRBD1 or TRBD2, each matching 5 bases. Germline V gene sequence: CDR1 SGHRS, CDR2 YFSETQ. The CDR3 has 17 residues. The ends were cut back, 0 bases at V and 0 bases at J, with 16 bases in the middle. The CDR3 region is CASSLGGTSSSSYEQYF. As DNA, the CDR3 is TGCGCCAGCAGCTTGGGAGGGACCTCAAGTAGCTCCTACGAGCAGTACTTC.

The rearrangement uses TRBV6-1 and TRBJ1-5; 8 nucleotides agree with TRBD1. Germline CDR1 and CDR2: MNHNS and SASEGT. The J segment lost 2 bases and the V segment lost 5 bases, leaving 11 bases of the junction unmatched. The CDR3 loop spans 17 amino acids. The CDR3 loop reads CASSPIHSGQGNQPQHF. In DNA, the CDR3 is TGTGCCAGCAGTCCCATACATTCGGGACAGGGCAATCAGCCCCAGCATTTT.